This T cell receptor beta chain stems from a study of tumour-infiltrating T cells in Burkitt lymphoma. Turning to the study itself: This cohort included all epidemiological subtypes of Burkitt lymphoma.

There are a few counts of this clone. Clones were read by immunoSEQ multiplex PCR, and TCRdb kept only the in-frame ones, dropping some. Of some 3,500 clones listed, 13% are singletons. Germline lookup yields CDR1 LNHDA and CDR2 SQIVND (reference sequence). Trimming removed 5 bases from V and 3 bases from J; junction bases left unmatched: 7. This CDR3 comprises 15 residues. The sequenced sample was tumor tissue. This TCR was recovered from a human donor with Burkitt lymphoma. The V and J genes are TRBV19 and TRBJ1-2; 9 bases line up with TRBD1. CDR3 nucleotide sequence: TGTGCCAGTAGTTCAGTGACAGGGGGGCACTATGGCTACACCTTC. It translates to CASSSVTGGHYGYTF.